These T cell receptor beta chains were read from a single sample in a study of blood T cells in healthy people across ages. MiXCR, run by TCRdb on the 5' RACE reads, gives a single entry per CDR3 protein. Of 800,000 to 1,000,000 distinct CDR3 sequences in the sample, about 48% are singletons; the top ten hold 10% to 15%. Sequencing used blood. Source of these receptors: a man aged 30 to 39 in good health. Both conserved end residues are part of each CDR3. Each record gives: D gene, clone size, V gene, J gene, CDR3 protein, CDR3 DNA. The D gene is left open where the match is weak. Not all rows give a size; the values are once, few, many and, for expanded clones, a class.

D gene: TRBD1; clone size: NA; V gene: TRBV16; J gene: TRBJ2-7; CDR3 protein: CASSPPGRTGGVEQYF; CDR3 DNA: TGTGCCAGCAGCCCCCCGGGGCGGACAGGGGGAGTCGAGCAGTACTTC
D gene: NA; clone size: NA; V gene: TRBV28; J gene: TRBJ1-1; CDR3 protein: CASSPARGRMNTEAFF; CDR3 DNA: TGTGCCAGCAGCCCCGCCCGGGGCCGAATGAACACTGAAGCTTTCTTT
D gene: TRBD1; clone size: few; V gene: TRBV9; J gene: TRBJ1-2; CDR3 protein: CASSVRDRANYGYTF; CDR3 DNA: TGTGCCAGCAGCGTACGGGACAGGGCTAACTATGGCTACACCTTC
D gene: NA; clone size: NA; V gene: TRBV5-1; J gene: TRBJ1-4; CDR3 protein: CASSSGRDGGTNEKLFF; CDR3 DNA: TGCGCCAGCAGCTCCGGACGGGACGGGGGTACTAATGAAAAACTGTTTTTT
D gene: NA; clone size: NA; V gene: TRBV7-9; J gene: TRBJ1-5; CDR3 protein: CASSRTQGNQPQHF; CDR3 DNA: TGTGCCAGCAGCCGGACGCAGGGCAATCAGCCCCAGCATTTT
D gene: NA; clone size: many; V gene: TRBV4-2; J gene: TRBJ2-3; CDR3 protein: CASSPAKDTQYF; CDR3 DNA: TGTGCCAGCAGCCCCGCCAAAGATACGCAGTATTTT
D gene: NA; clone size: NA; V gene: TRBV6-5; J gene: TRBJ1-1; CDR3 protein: CASSYPDSTEAFF; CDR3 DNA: TGTGCCAGCAGTTACCCGGACAGTACTGAAGCTTTCTTT
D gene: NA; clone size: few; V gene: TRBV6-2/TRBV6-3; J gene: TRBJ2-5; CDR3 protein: CASSSGLSLRETQYF; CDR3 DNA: TGTGCCAGCAGCTCGGGACTTAGCCTGAGGGAGACCCAGTACTTC
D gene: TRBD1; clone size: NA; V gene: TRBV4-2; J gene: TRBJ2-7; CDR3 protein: CASSQDYTGGTYEQYF; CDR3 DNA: TGTGCCAGCAGCCAAGATTATACAGGGGGAACCTACGAGCAGTACTTC
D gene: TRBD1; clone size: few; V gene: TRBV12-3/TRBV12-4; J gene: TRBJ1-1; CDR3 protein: CASRGTGGSTEAFF; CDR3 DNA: TGTGCCAGCAGAGGGACAGGGGGGAGCACTGAAGCTTTCTTT
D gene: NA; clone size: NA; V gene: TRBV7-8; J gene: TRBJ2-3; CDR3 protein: CASSQGPFSERNTDTQYF; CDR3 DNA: TGTGCCAGCAGCCAAGGCCCCTTCTCCGAGAGAAACACAGATACGCAGTATTTT
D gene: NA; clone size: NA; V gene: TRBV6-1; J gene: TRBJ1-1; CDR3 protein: CASSPPTEAFF; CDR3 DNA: TGTGCCAGCAGTCCTCCAACTGAAGCTTTCTTT
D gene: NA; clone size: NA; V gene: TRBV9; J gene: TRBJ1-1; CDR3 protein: CASSVVSGLGTEAFF; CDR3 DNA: TGTGCCAGCAGCGTAGTATCCGGACTGGGGACTGAAGCTTTCTTT
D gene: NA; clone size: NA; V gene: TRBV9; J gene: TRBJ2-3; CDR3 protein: CASSPRDIGGTDTQYF; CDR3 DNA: TGTGCCAGCAGCCCCCGGGACATTGGAGGCACGGATACGCAGTATTTT
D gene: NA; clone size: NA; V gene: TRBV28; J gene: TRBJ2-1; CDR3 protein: CASSLARISYNEQFF; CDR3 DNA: TGTGCCAGCAGTTTAGCGCGTATCTCCTACAATGAGCAGTTCTTC
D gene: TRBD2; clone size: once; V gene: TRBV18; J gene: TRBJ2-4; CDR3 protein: CASSPRSSGGILAKNIQYF; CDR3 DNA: TGTGCCAGCTCACCACGGAGTAGCGGGGGGATACTAGCCAAAAACATTCAGTACTTC
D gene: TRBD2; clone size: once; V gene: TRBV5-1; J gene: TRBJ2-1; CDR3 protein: CASSLAEKEQFF; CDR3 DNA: TGCGCCAGCAGCCTAGCGGAAAAGGAGCAGTTCTTC
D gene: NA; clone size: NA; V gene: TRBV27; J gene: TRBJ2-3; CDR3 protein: CASSTRGYTDTQYF; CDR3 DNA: TGTGCCAGCAGTACGCGCGGATACACAGATACGCAGTATTTT
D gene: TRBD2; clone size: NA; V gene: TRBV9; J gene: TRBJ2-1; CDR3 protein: CASSVAGGEDNEQFF; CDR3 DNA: TGTGCCAGCAGCGTAGCGGGGGGAGAGGACAATGAGCAGTTCTTC
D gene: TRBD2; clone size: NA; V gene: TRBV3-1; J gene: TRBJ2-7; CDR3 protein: CASSQDGGLEAEQYF; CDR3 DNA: TGTGCCAGCAGCCAAGATGGGGGACTAGAGGCCGAGCAGTACTTC
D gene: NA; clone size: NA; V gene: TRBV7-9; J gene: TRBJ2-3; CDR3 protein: CASSPGVATDTQYF; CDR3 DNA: TGTGCCAGCAGCCCAGGGGTAGCCACAGATACGCAGTATTTT
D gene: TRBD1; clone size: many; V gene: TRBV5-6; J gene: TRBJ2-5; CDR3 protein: CASSTTGETQYF; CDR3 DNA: TGTGCCAGCAGCACGACAGGGGAGACCCAGTACTTC
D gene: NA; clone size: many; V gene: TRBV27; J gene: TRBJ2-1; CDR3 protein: CASSRPSYNEQFF; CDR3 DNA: TGTGCCAGCAGTAGGCCTAGCTACAATGAGCAGTTCTTC
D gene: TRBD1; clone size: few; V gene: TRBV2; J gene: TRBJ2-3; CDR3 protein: CASSGRDRPTDTQYF; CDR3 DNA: TGTGCCAGCAGTGGCCGGGACAGGCCCACAGATACGCAGTATTTT
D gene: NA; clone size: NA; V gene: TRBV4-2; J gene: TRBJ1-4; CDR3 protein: CASGAGTTNEKLFF; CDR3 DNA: TGTGCCAGCGGGGCAGGGACGACTAATGAAAAACTGTTTTTT
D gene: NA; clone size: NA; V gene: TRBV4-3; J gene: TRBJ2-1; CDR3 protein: CASSQEGPGGRETQFF; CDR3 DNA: TGCGCCAGCAGCCAAGAGGGTCCGGGGGGCAGGGAGACCCAGTTCTTC
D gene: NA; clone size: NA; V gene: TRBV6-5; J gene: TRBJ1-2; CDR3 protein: CASSRGLSGYTF; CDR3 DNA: TGTGCCAGCAGTAGAGGGCTCAGTGGCTACACCTTC
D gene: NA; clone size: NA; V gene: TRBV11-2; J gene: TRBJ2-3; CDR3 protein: CASSAIGADTQYF; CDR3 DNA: TGTGCCAGCAGCGCGATAGGGGCAGATACGCAGTATTTT